A single sample gave rise to the 20 T cell receptor beta chains below, sequenced in a study of T cells after yellow fever vaccination. TCRdb ran MiXCR on the 5' RACE reads and lists one entry per CDR3 protein. The table has about 340,000 distinct CDR3 sequences, 3% to 4.5% seen once. The specimen comprised PBMCs, sampled 5 days after the yellow fever booster vaccination. The receptors originated from a man aged 18 to 30 who received the YFV17D yellow fever vaccine.

This clonotype has more than one count but fewer than ten. The gene calls are TRBV20-1 and TRBJ2-1; a weak D match, TRBD1 (6 bases). Trimming removed 4 bases from V and 8 bases from J, with 15 bases in between. This CDR3 is built from 13 residues. Germline CDR1 reads DFQATT; CDR2 reads SNEGSKA (reference sequence). DNA of the CDR3: TGCAGTGCTACTGACAGGCGTGGCCATGAGCAGTTCTTC. It encodes CSATDRRGHEQFF.

The CDR3 nucleotides read TGCGCCAGCAGCTGGGGGGACAGGGAAGCTAGCACAGATACGCAGTATTTT. This translates into CASSWGDREASTDTQYF. The V and J genes are TRBV5-1 and TRBJ2-3; 9 bases align to TRBD1. The V gene end was trimmed by 3 bases and the J gene end by 0 bases; junction bases not matched to a gene: 8. This CDR3 region has 17 residues. Germline V gives CDR1 SGHRS, CDR2 YFSETQ.

This clonotype was observed a handful of times. The chain couples TRBV7-9 to TRBJ1-6, with a tentative D call TRBD1 (6 bases). The V gene lost 2 bases and the J gene lost 7 bases, with 9 bases spanning the gap. Germline CDR1 reads SEHNR; CDR2 reads FQNEAQ (reference sequence). This CDR3 is built from 14 residues. The DNA for the CDR3 is TGTGCCAGCAGCTTATTTGGACAGAATTCACCCCTCCACTTT. Amino acid sequence: CASSLFGQNSPLHF.

This clonotype was recorded a few times. The chain links TRBV4-3 to TRBJ2-7; D gene ambiguous. Germline CDR1 reads LGHNA; CDR2 reads YSLEER. Trimming took 0 bases from V and 6 from J, leaving 12 bases between them. The length of the CDR3 is 14 residues. CDR3 sequence reads: CASSQEGSPGEQYF. As DNA, the CDR3 is TGCGCCAGCAGCCAAGAGGGCAGCCCCGGCGAGCAGTACTTC.

There are many counts of this clonotype. The chain carries TRBV27 and TRBJ2-7; TRBD1 aligns across 9 bases. Unmatched junction bases numbered 19, after V lost 6 bases and J lost 4 bases. The CDR3 extends over 18 amino acids. Germline CDR1 is MNHEY and CDR2 is SMNVEV (reference sequence). The CDR3 sequence is CASSRKDPGTGSYYEQYV. CDR3 DNA sequence: TGTGCCAGCAGCCGGAAGGATCCCGGGACAGGGAGTTATTACGAGCAGTACGTC.

This clonotype appeared a few times. This chain links TRBV5-4 with TRBJ2-3, with 7 bases matching TRBD2. There are 16 residues in the CDR3. Trimming at V came to 4 bases and at J to 1 base, leaving 9 bases not matched to a gene. Germline CDR1 SGHNT, CDR2 YYREEE (reference sequence). The CDR3 DNA is TGTGCCAGCAGCCTCCAACTGGGAGGGGGCACAGATACGCAGTATTTT. Its translation is CASSLQLGGGTDTQYF.

The V and J genes are TRBV7-3 and TRBJ2-3, with D perhaps matching TRBD2 (6 bases). Germline CDR1 is SGHTA and CDR2 is FQGTGA. Trimming removed 0 bases from V and 0 bases from J, with 10 bases in between. This CDR3 is built from 16 residues. CDR3 bases: TGTGCCAGCAGCTTAACCCCGGCGGGGAGCACAGATACGCAGTATTTT. This codes for CASSLTPAGSTDTQYF.

Ten or more counts support this clonotype. The gene calls are TRBV20-1 and TRBJ2-6; D gene ambiguous. Germline V gene sequence: CDR1 DFQATT, CDR2 SNEGSKA (reference sequence). This CDR3 has 14 residues. The germline V and J ends were trimmed by 6 bases and 1 base, with 10 bases remaining between them. As DNA, the CDR3 is TGCAGTGCCCACACCGCTTCTGGGGCCAACGTCCTGACTTTC. It codes for CSAHTASGANVLTF.

A few counts support this clonotype. The chain couples TRBV27 to TRBJ2-1, with 7 bases fitting TRBD2. Germline values: CDR1 MNHEY, CDR2 SMNVEV (reference sequence). CDR3 length: 16 amino acids. V was clipped by 5 bases and J by 0 bases; unmatched bases: 7. The CDR3 reads CASSHSRGSSYNEQFF. The CDR3 DNA reads TGTGCCAGCAGTCATTCACGCGGGAGCTCCTACAATGAGCAGTTCTTC.

This clonotype has ten or more counts. The V and J genes are TRBV20-1 and TRBJ2-3, with D possibly being TRBD1 (6 bases). V was pared by 5 bases and J by 2 bases, with 14 bases between. In germline, CDR1 is DFQATT, CDR2 SNEGSKA (reference sequence). The CDR3 extends over 14 amino acids. The CDR3 reads CSAYRVGSTDTQYF. The CDR3 nucleotides are TGCAGTGCTTACAGGGTGGGTTCCACAGATACGCAGTATTTT.

The rearrangement uses TRBV12-3 or TRBV12-4 and TRBJ1-5; possibly TRBD1 for D (6 bases). V was cut by 3 bases and J by 2 bases, with 11 bases left in between. This CDR3 contains 15 residues. CDR3 DNA: TGTGCCAGCAGTTTCGGACGACAGGGCAATCAGCCCCAGCATTTT. It encodes CASSFGRQGNQPQHF.

This clonotype was counted only a few times. This chain uses TRBV4-3 with TRBJ1-2; the D is unclear. The CDR3 contains 15 residues. In germline, CDR1 is LGHNA, CDR2 YSLEER. V dropped 1 base and J dropped 8 bases, with 17 bases sitting between them. As DNA, the CDR3 is TGCGCCAGCAGCCAAGGAGCGAGAAGGGCCGAAGGCTACACCTTC. Translation gives CASSQGARRAEGYTF.

This chain joins TRBV12-3 or TRBV12-4 and TRBJ2-5; the D gene could be TRBD1 or TRBD2 (5 bases each). V lost 5 bases, J lost 9 bases, and 13 bases lay in between. The CDR3 extends over 12 amino acids. The CDR3 DNA sequence: TGTGCCAGCAGTGCCCCCATGGGGGCCCAGTACTTC. It specifies CASSAPMGAQYF.

This clonotype has more than one count but fewer than ten. This rearrangement joins TRBV29-1 to TRBJ2-2; 8 bases are a match to TRBD1. Germline CDR1 reads SQVTM; CDR2 reads ANQGSEA. The V gene end was trimmed by 7 bases and the J gene end by 6 bases; junction bases not matched to a gene: 7. The CDR3 sequence is 13 residues long. CDR3 loop: CSGGQGEAGELFF. The CDR3 DNA reads TGCAGCGGCGGACAGGGAGAGGCCGGGGAGCTGTTTTTT.

This clonotype was seen a handful of times. The J gene is TRBJ2-7, the V gene TRBV6-5, with a possible D match to TRBD1 (5 bases). V dropped 5 bases and J dropped 0 bases, with 14 bases sitting between them. The CDR3 length is 15 residues. Per germline, CDR1 MNHEY and CDR2 SVGAGI. The CDR3 DNA is TGTGCCAGCAGTCCTAGGGGCCGCCTCTCCTACGAGCAGTACGTC. Amino acids: CASSPRGRLSYEQYV.

The genes are TRBV4-2 and TRBJ2-6, with D uncertain. Germline V gene sequence: CDR1 LGHNA, CDR2 YNFKEQ. This CDR3 has 17 residues. Trimming cost V 1 base and J 0 bases, with 10 bases left between them. The CDR3 sequence is CASSQAHRSSGANVLTF. In nucleotides, the CDR3 is TGTGCCAGCAGCCAAGCGCACCGAAGCTCTGGGGCCAACGTCCTGACTTTC.

The chain is built from TRBV7-3 and TRBJ2-7, with a tentative D call TRBD1 (5 bases). Trimming shortened V by 3 bases and J by 6 bases, and 15 bases separated the two germline ends. Germline V CDR1 and CDR2: SGHTA, FQGTGA. The CDR3 totals 14 residues. Here the CDR3 DNA reads TGTGCCAGCAGCTTGTCAGGGATCCTCTGCGAGCAGTACGTC. It specifies CASSLSGILCEQYV.

This clonotype was seen many times. The chain employs TRBV4-3 and TRBJ2-2, with D tentatively TRBD2 (6 bases). The germline V and J ends were trimmed by 3 bases and 0 bases, with 11 bases remaining between them. The germline CDR1 and CDR2 sequences are LGHNA and YSLEER. The CDR3 is made up of 16 amino acids. CDR3 DNA sequence: TGCGCCAGCAGCCAGGAGGGACCGACGAACACCGGGGAGCTGTTTTTT. The encoded protein is CASSQEGPTNTGELFF.

The rearrangement joins TRBV6-6 to TRBJ2-7; 8 bases match TRBD2. Per germline, CDR1 MNHNY and CDR2 SVGAGI (reference sequence). V trimming: 7 bases; J trimming: 6 bases; junction bases outside the gene matches: 8. This CDR3 has 13 residues. The CDR3 loop is CASTHGGDGEQYV. CDR3 DNA sequence: TGTGCCAGCACCCACGGGGGGGACGGCGAGCAGTACGTC.

This clonotype was seen ten or more times. The rearrangement uses TRBV10-3 and TRBJ2-1, with 10 bases identical to TRBD1. The CDR3 length is 16 residues. Germline V gene sequence: CDR1 ENHRY, CDR2 SYGVKD. Unmatched junction bases numbered 9, after V lost 2 bases and J lost 8 bases. The CDR3 coding sequence is TGTGCCATCAGTGAGCCCCTGGGGACAGGGGTACATGAGCAGTTCTTC. Its protein product is CAISEPLGTGVHEQFF.